Listed below are T cell receptor beta chains from one sample, sequenced in a study of CD8 T cells in ankylosing spondylitis. TCRdb ran MiXCR on the 5' RACE reads and lists one entry per CDR3 protein. The repertoire holds 400,000 to 450,000 distinct CDR3 sequences, about a sixth seen once, with about 0.94% in the top ten. Sample: blood, either unsorted or a sorted T cell fraction (not recorded which). The receptors here all came from a male donor with ankylosing spondylitis. CDR3s include the opening cysteine and the closing phenylalanine or tryptophan. A D gene is named only where the DNA matches it firmly. Size values are once, few and many counts, or a class for expanded clones, and some rows have none.

D gene,clone size,V gene,J gene,CDR3 protein,CDR3 DNA
TRBD1,many,TRBV12-3/TRBV12-4,TRBJ1-1,CASTKGTGRLYTEAFF,TGTGCCAGCACCAAAGGGACAGGAAGGCTCTACACTGAAGCTTTCTTT
NA,NA,TRBV6-1,TRBJ1-1,CASRPLDSGGAFF,TGTGCCAGCAGGCCCCTTGACAGCGGGGGAGCTTTCTTT
NA,few,TRBV10-2,TRBJ1-5,CASSEDRRPQHF,TGCGCCAGCAGTGAAGATCGGCGGCCCCAGCATTTT
NA,many,TRBV15,TRBJ2-7,CATSRDSDEQYF,TGTGCCACCAGCAGAGACTCCGACGAGCAGTACTTC
TRBD2,NA,TRBV12-3/TRBV12-4,TRBJ2-2,CASSLGTSGSVHTGELFF,TGTGCCAGCAGTTTAGGGACTAGCGGGAGCGTACACACCGGGGAGCTGTTTTTT
TRBD1,NA,TRBV7-2,TRBJ2-7,CASSIQAFGQGAGEQYF,TGTGCCAGCAGCATCCAAGCTTTCGGACAGGGGGCAGGCGAGCAGTACTTC
NA,NA,TRBV10-2,TRBJ1-3,CASCRDSPGNTIYF,TGCGCCAGCTGTCGAGATTCGCCTGGAAACACCATATATTTT
NA,NA,TRBV6-2/TRBV6-3,TRBJ2-2,CASRPGAGPTGELFF,TGTGCCAGCAGACCCGGGGCGGGACCGACCGGGGAGCTGTTTTTT
NA,NA,TRBV2,TRBJ2-1,CASSVAWGSGNEQFF,TGTGCCAGCAGTGTCGCCTGGGGTTCGGGCAATGAGCAGTTCTTC
NA,many,TRBV27,TRBJ2-7,CAFSVRSPLKWEQYF,TGTGCCTTTTCGGTGAGGAGTCCCTTGAAATGGGAGCAGTACTTC
TRBD2,NA,TRBV11-2,TRBJ2-5,CASSLGTHSGGQETQYF,TGTGCCAGCAGCTTAGGCACTCATAGCGGGGGGCAAGAGACCCAGTACTTC
NA,many,TRBV2,TRBJ1-4,CASSYGEKLFF,TGTGCCAGCAGCTACGGTGAAAAACTGTTTTTT
TRBD2,NA,TRBV7-9,TRBJ2-1,CASSQPPPSGDFNEQFF,TGTGCCAGCAGCCAGCCCCCCCCTAGCGGGGATTTCAATGAGCAGTTCTTC
TRBD1,NA,TRBV11-2,TRBJ1-2,CASSPTGKGYTF,TGTGCCAGCAGCCCGACAGGGAAAGGCTACACCTTC
TRBD2,NA,TRBV5-1,TRBJ2-1,CASSLRSGGEIRGNEQFF,TGCGCCAGCAGCTTACGTAGCGGGGGGGAGATCCGTGGGAATGAGCAGTTCTTC
NA,few,TRBV7-2,TRBJ2-2,CASSPVRASNTGELFF,TGTGCCAGCAGCCCCGTTAGGGCCTCGAACACCGGGGAGCTGTTTTTT
TRBD2,few,TRBV2,TRBJ2-5,CANTSAPEETQYF,TGTGCCAACACTAGCGCCCCGGAGGAGACCCAGTACTTC
NA,NA,TRBV2,TRBJ1-5,CASSGDSLNQPQHF,TGTGCCAGCAGTGGAGACAGCCTCAATCAGCCCCAGCATTTT
TRBD1,few,TRBV2,TRBJ2-1,CASTPDRGISYNEQFF,TGTGCCAGCACTCCGGACAGGGGTATCTCCTACAATGAGCAGTTCTTC
NA,NA,TRBV20-1,TRBJ1-3,CSARDRIYSGNTIYF,TGCAGTGCCAGGGACCGAATCTACTCTGGAAACACCATATATTTT
NA,NA,TRBV18,TRBJ2-1,CASSPPSLSYNEQFF,TGTGCCAGCTCACCCCCGTCGCTCTCCTACAATGAGCAGTTCTTC
TRBD1,few,TRBV7-2,TRBJ2-5,CASSDRGSETQYF,TGTGCCAGCAGCGACAGGGGTTCAGAGACCCAGTACTTC
NA,NA,TRBV28,TRBJ2-1,CASLGSYNEQFF,TGTGCCAGCCTTGGAAGCTACAATGAGCAGTTCTTC
NA,NA,TRBV6-1,TRBJ2-7,CASSPLQVTSYEQYF,TGTGCCAGCAGCCCCCTCCAGGTTACTAGCTACGAGCAGTACTTC
TRBD1,few,TRBV27,TRBJ2-1,CASRPDRGLRESYNEQFF,TGTGCCAGCAGACCAGACAGGGGGCTTAGAGAGTCCTACAATGAGCAGTTCTTC
TRBD1,NA,TRBV20-1,TRBJ1-3,CSASPGQGGNTIYF,TGCAGTGCTTCCCCTGGACAGGGGGGAAACACCATATATTTT
NA,NA,TRBV28,TRBJ2-1,CASRGNEQFF,TGTGCCAGCAGAGGGAATGAGCAGTTCTTC
TRBD1,NA,TRBV12-3/TRBV12-4,TRBJ2-5,CASSGTGGYQYF,TGTGCCAGCAGCGGGACAGGGGGCTACCAGTACTTC
NA,NA,TRBV21-1,TRBJ2-2,CASSKAASGGKNTGELFF,TGTGCCAGCAGCAAAGCCGCTAGCGGAGGCAAGAACACCGGGGAGCTGTTTTTT
NA,many,TRBV6-5,TRBJ1-1,CASSSAFGGDAFF,TGTGCCAGCAGTTCGGCCTTTGGAGGTGATGCTTTCTTT
NA,NA,TRBV5-8,TRBJ1-2,CASSLRRTYGYTF,TGTGCCAGCAGCTTGCGGAGAACCTATGGCTACACCTTC
TRBD1,NA,TRBV10-3,TRBJ2-4,CAISEEAGTAKLAKNIQYF,TGTGCCATCAGTGAAGAGGCCGGGACAGCAAAACTAGCCAAAAACATTCAGTACTTC
TRBD1,few,TRBV20-1,TRBJ1-1,CSAISNRGNTEAFF,TGCAGTGCTATCTCAAACAGGGGTAACACTGAAGCTTTCTTT
NA,NA,TRBV3-1,TRBJ2-6,CASSQGGTGANVLTF,TGTGCCAGCAGCCAAGGGGGGACTGGGGCCAACGTCCTGACTTTC
NA,NA,TRBV5-6,TRBJ1-5,CASSLAARGNHPQHF,TGTGCCAGCAGCTTGGCGGCCCGGGGCAATCACCCCCAGCATTTT
TRBD2,NA,TRBV20-1,TRBJ2-7,CSAYTSAAYEQYF,TGCAGTGCTTATACTAGCGCGGCCTACGAGCAGTACTTC
TRBD2,few,TRBV7-2,TRBJ2-3,CASSLATAGGKDTQYF,TGTGCCAGCAGCTTAGCAACGGCGGGAGGGAAAGATACGCAGTATTTT
NA,NA,TRBV11-3,TRBJ1-3,CASTKIGPGNTIYF,TGTGCCAGCACTAAGATCGGCCCTGGAAACACCATATATTTT
TRBD1,NA,TRBV5-1,TRBJ1-4,CASSHFPTGGGEKLFF,TGCGCCAGCAGCCACTTCCCGACAGGGGGCGGGGAAAAACTGTTTTTT
NA,NA,TRBV4-1,TRBJ1-5,CASSQISGFNQPQHF,TGCGCCAGCAGCCAGATCTCAGGGTTCAATCAGCCCCAGCATTTT
NA,many,TRBV12-3/TRBV12-4,TRBJ1-6,CASSHRQDSPLHF,TGTGCCAGCAGCCATAGGCAGGATTCACCCCTCCACTTT
NA,NA,TRBV20-1,TRBJ1-1,CSARSRLMNTEAFF,TGCAGTGCTAGATCAAGACTGATGAACACTGAAGCTTTCTTT
NA,NA,TRBV5-1,TRBJ2-5,CASTEGPGRTQYF,TGCGCCAGCACGGAGGGCCCAGGACGGACCCAGTACTTC